The 29 T cell receptor beta chains listed next were all sequenced from one sample in a study of shared clonotypes between healthy human individuals. Generated by immunoSEQ multiplex PCR, the TCRdb table keeps only in-frame clones and is missing some. The sample has more than 2 million clones, 85% to 95% seen once. What was sequenced was naive CD4+ T cells sorted from blood. Subset of the sample: CD45RA+ positively selected. The source of these receptors is a man between 18 and 29 years old in good health.

The rearrangement uses TRBV2 and TRBJ2-4; the D gene could be TRBD1 or TRBD2 (5 bases each). The V and J ends lost 2 bases and 1 base respectively, with 15 bases between them. Germline CDR1 reads SNHLY; CDR2 reads FYNNEI. CDR3 length: 17 residues. The CDR3 is CASSEFGTDWAKNIQYF. The CDR3 DNA follows: TGTGCCAGCAGTGAATTCGGGACGGACTGGGCCAAAAACATTCAGTACTTC.

The rearrangement links TRBV5-6 to TRBJ1-1; D not certain. This CDR3 comprises 13 residues. V lost 5 bases to trimming and J lost 8 bases, with 16 bases between them. Germline loops: CDR1 SGHDT, CDR2 YYEEEE. The CDR3 DNA is TGTGCCAGCAGGATTCGGGGTGCGCAGGAAGCTTTCTTT. Amino acids: CASRIRGAQEAFF.

This chain links TRBV5-4 with TRBJ2-3; D might be TRBD2 (6 bases). The CDR3 contains 15 residues. V lost 2 bases and J lost 3, with 13 bases in between. CDR1 and CDR2 from the germline V gene are SGHNT and YYREEE (reference sequence). The CDR3 here is CASSFRGGQTDTQYF. The CDR3, as DNA: TGTGCCAGCAGCTTCCGGGGAGGTCAGACAGATACGCAGTATTTT.

The gene calls are TRBV2 and TRBJ1-6; 7 positions agree with TRBD1. The CDR3 consists of 14 residues. V trimming: 7 bases; J trimming: 7 bases; junction bases outside the gene matches: 7. The germline CDR1 and CDR2 sequences are SNHLY and FYNNEI. CDR3 in amino acids: CASKLTGPNSPLHF. The CDR3 region has the DNA TGTGCCAGCAAGCTGACAGGGCCGAATTCACCCCTCCACTTT.

The chain combines TRBV6-1 with TRBJ1-1; D remains unclear. Germline V gene sequence: CDR1 MNHNS, CDR2 SASEGT. CDR3 length: 15 residues. The germline V and J ends were trimmed by 1 base and 6 bases, with 15 bases remaining between them. CDR3 sequence (DNA): TGTGCCAGCAGTGAAGTGACCGTGGGAGGCGCTGAAGCTTTCTTT. This translates into CASSEVTVGGAEAFF.

The chain couples TRBV2 to TRBJ1-2; 9 bases agree with TRBD1. Trimming at V came to 6 bases and at J to 8 bases, leaving 10 bases not matched to a gene. Germline V gene data show CDR1 as SNHLY and CDR2 as FYNNEI. The length of the CDR3 is 14 residues. The CDR3 nucleotides read TGTGCCAGCAGGGGCTGGGGACAGGGAACCGGCTACACCTTC. Amino acids: CASRGWGQGTGYTF. Together with reference TRBV2 and TRBJ1-2, the CDR3 gives the full variable domain: EPEVTQTPSHQVTQMGQEVILRCVPISNHLYFYWYRQILGQKVEFLVSFYNNEISEKSEIFDDQFSVERPDGSNFTLKIRSTKLEDSAMYFCASRGWGQGTGYTFGSGTRLTVV.

This chain uses TRBV5-6 with TRBJ2-5, with 10 positions matching TRBD2. Germline V gene lookup returns CDR1 SGHDT and CDR2 YYEEEE. V trimming: 1 base; J trimming: 1 base; junction bases outside the gene matches: 4. The CDR3 has 16 residues. The CDR3 sequence is CASSLRLAGFQETQYF. For the CDR3, the DNA is TGTGCCAGCAGCTTGAGACTAGCGGGTTTCCAAGAGACCCAGTACTTC.

The chain uses TRBV6-6 and TRBJ1-5, with no clear D. V gave up 5 bases and J gave up 2 bases, with 16 bases separating them. In germline, CDR1 is MNHNY, CDR2 SVGAGI (reference sequence). This CDR3 is 16 amino acids long. This chain's CDR3 is CASSSRAARGNQPQHF. CDR3 coding DNA: TGTGCCAGCAGTAGCCGGGCAGCCCGGGGCAATCAGCCCCAGCATTTT.

The chain carries TRBV18 and TRBJ1-1; the D is unclear. With 3 bases removed from V and 1 base from J, the gap between germline ends came to 12 bases. The germline V gene has CDR1 KGHSH and CDR2 LQKENI. This CDR3 region has 15 residues. The CDR3 DNA is TGTGCCAGCTCACCGGCAGTGGCCTCGAACACTGAAGCTTTCTTT. It is translated as CASSPAVASNTEAFF.

V and J are TRBV6-1 and TRBJ1-2; D ambiguous. The CDR3 length is 15 residues. V lost 1 base to trimming and J lost 4 bases, with 13 bases between them. Germline V gene data show CDR1 as MNHNS and CDR2 as SASEGT. CDR3 protein: CASSEVWVPRYGYTF. As DNA, the CDR3 is TGTGCCAGCAGTGAAGTTTGGGTCCCCCGCTATGGCTACACCTTC.

Of note for this clone: Other DNA variants within this sample encode the same CDR3. This rearrangement joins TRBV5-1 to TRBJ2-7; 7 bases line up with TRBD1. Germline assignment: CDR1 SGHRS and CDR2 YFSETQ. The trim removed 4 bases at V and 4 bases at J, leaving 8 bases unmatched. CDR3 length equals 14 residues. CDR3 nucleotides: TGCGCCAGCAGCCCGACAGGGCCACCATACGAGCAGTACTTC. Translation: CASSPTGPPYEQYF.

The count of this clone is one. The chain carries TRBV7-2 and TRBJ1-5; D is possibly TRBD1 (5 bases). V lost 1 base and J lost 8, with 12 bases in between. CDR3 size: 14 residues. Germline values: CDR1 SGHTA, CDR2 FQGNSA. The CDR3 nucleotides read TGTGCCAGCAGCTTAGGGGCAGGGCTGGAGCCCCAGCATTTT. It encodes CASSLGAGLEPQHF.

The gene calls are TRBV28 and TRBJ1-2; perhaps TRBD1 as D (6 bases). The CDR3 length is 15 residues. The germline V gene encodes CDR1 MDHEN and CDR2 SYDVKM. V lost 6 bases and J 2 bases, leaving 16 bases between the germline ends. This CDR3 reads CASRRTGGRNYGYTF. CDR3 sequence (DNA): TGTGCCAGCAGACGTACGGGGGGCAGGAACTATGGCTACACCTTC.

The chain is built from TRBV2 and TRBJ1-2; tentative D call: TRBD1 (5 bases). V was clipped by 2 bases and J by 7 bases, with 11 bases between them. Germline loops: CDR1 SNHLY, CDR2 FYNNEI. There are 13 residues in the CDR3. The CDR3 DNA reads as TGTGCCAGCAGTGAACGCAGGGCTGGTGGCTACACCTTC. It translates to CASSERRAGGYTF.

Written as DNA, the CDR3 is TGTGCCAGCAGTTTAATGGGGACGAACACTGAAGCTTTCTTT. Its protein is CASSLMGTNTEAFF. The chain is built from TRBV27 and TRBJ1-1; possible D gene TRBD1, 5 bases. CDR1 and CDR2 (germline): MNHEY, SMNVEV (reference sequence). V was clipped by 2 bases and J by 1 base, with 8 bases between them. CDR3 length: 14 amino acids.

This rearrangement joins TRBV9 to TRBJ1-6; TRBD1 aligns across 7 bases. J gave up 5 bases and V 3 bases, and 5 bases lay outside the gene matches. This CDR3 has 15 amino acids. Germline CDR1 and CDR2: SGDLS and YYNGEE. The CDR3 coding sequence is TGTGCCAGCAGCGGGGGACAGCCCAATAATTCACCCCTCCACTTT. It specifies CASSGGQPNNSPLHF.

The V gene is TRBV6-4, the J gene TRBJ1-3; 7 positions match TRBD1. CDR1 and CDR2 from the germline V gene are MRHNA and SNTAGT. The CDR3 sequence is 17 residues long. V shed 6 bases and J 2 bases; nucleotides not matched to a gene: 13. CDR3 in amino acids: CASSPATGHLTGNTIYF. The CDR3 DNA is TGTGCCAGCAGCCCGGCGACAGGGCATTTAACTGGAAACACCATATATTTT.

This clone appeared a single time. This sequence joins TRBV6-4 and TRBJ2-3; unclear D gene. Germline CDR1 MRHNA, CDR2 SNTAGT. V gave up 5 bases and J gave up 2 bases, with 17 bases separating them. The CDR3 has 16 residues. This CDR3 reads CASSKAPAVNTDTQYF. The CDR3 nucleotides read TGTGCCAGCAGTAAGGCGCCGGCAGTGAACACAGATACGCAGTATTTT.

V gene TRBV5-1 combines with J gene TRBJ2-3; D unclear. V was pared by 6 bases and J by 4 bases, with 15 bases between. Germline CDR1 is SGHRS and CDR2 is YFSETQ. This CDR3 comprises 14 residues. The CDR3 loop is CASTPSTVPDTQYF. CDR3 coding DNA: TGCGCCAGCACCCCCTCGACCGTTCCAGATACGCAGTATTTT.

A single count supports this clone. The chain joins TRBV11-2 to TRBJ2-5; 11 nucleotides line up with TRBD1. Germline-derived CDR1 and CDR2 are SGHAT and FQNNGV. This CDR3 is 15 amino acids long. The trim removed 3 bases at V and 1 base at J, leaving 1 base unmatched. The DNA of the CDR3 is TGTGCCAGCAGCTTGGACAGGGGGCTCCAAGAGACCCAGTACTTC. Its protein is CASSLDRGLQETQYF.

Regarding this clone: This sample also contains other DNA sequences that code for the same CDR3. V is TRBV25-1 and J is TRBJ1-6; TRBD1 aligns across 10 bases. CDR1 MGHDK and CDR2 SYGVNS come from the germline V gene. V dropped 3 bases and J dropped 7; count of bases not matched to a gene: 0. The CDR3 runs 14 residues. This CDR3 is CASSEDRGNSPLHF. CDR3 bases: TGTGCCAGCAGTGAGGACAGGGGGAATTCACCCCTCCACTTT.

The rearrangement uses TRBV28 and TRBJ2-4; D is unresolved. The CDR3 length is 14 residues. Per germline, CDR1 MDHEN and CDR2 SYDVKM. The ends were cut back, 6 bases at V and 2 bases at J, with 11 bases in the middle. CDR3 nucleotides: TGTGCCAGCAGCCCGGACCCTACCAAAAACATTCAGTACTTC. It codes for CASSPDPTKNIQYF.

The J gene is TRBJ2-7, the V gene TRBV10-3; the D gene is possibly TRBD1 (5 bases). Germline lookup yields CDR1 ENHRY and CDR2 SYGVKD. Between the trimmed V and J ends, which lost 0 bases and 3 bases, there was a span of 12 bases. The CDR3 runs 15 residues. The CDR3 nucleotides are TGTGCCATCAGTGAGTCCTCAGGGAAGAACTACGAGCAGTACTTC. Translating it yields CAISESSGKNYEQYF.

J is TRBJ1-1 and V is TRBV30, with D unclear. The CDR3 has 15 amino acids. Trimming took off 3 bases at V and 0 bases at J, with 14 bases between the two ends. Germline CDR1 is GTSNPN and CDR2 is SVGIG (reference sequence). CDR3 nucleotide sequence: TGTGCCTGGAGGCCCCCAGCACAGATGAACACTGAAGCTTTCTTT. Amino acids: CAWRPPAQMNTEAFF.

This sequence joins TRBV19 and TRBJ1-4; D remains unclear. Between the trimmed V and J ends, which lost 3 bases and 8 bases, there was a span of 13 bases. The CDR3 length is 14 residues. Germline V CDR1 and CDR2: LNHDA, SQIVND (reference sequence). The CDR3: CASSIGPNGEKLFF. In DNA, the CDR3 is TGTGCCAGTAGTATTGGGCCAAATGGGGAAAAACTGTTTTTT.

The chain employs TRBV30 and TRBJ2-3; D is possibly TRBD2 (6 bases). Germline V gene data show CDR1 as GTSNPN and CDR2 as SVGIG (reference sequence). Trimming stripped 8 bases from V and 6 bases from J, with 18 bases between. This CDR3 is 13 amino acids long. Here the CDR3 reads CAGGLPPSDTQYF. The CDR3 bases are TGTGCCGGGGGACTCCCGCCTAGCGATACGCAGTATTTT. The whole variable domain, filled in from reference TRBV30 and TRBJ2-3, reads SQTIHQWPATLVQPVGSPLSLECTVEGTSNPNLYWYRQAAGRGLQLLFYSVGIGQISSEVPQNLSASRPQDRQFILSSKKLLLSDSGFYLCAGGLPPSDTQYFGPGTRLTVL.

The chain joins TRBV14 to TRBJ1-1, with D possibly matching TRBD1 (5 bases). The CDR3 loop spans 13 amino acids. V was trimmed by 4 bases and J by 3 bases, leaving 9 bases between them. CDR1 and CDR2 from the germline V gene are SGHDN and FVKESK. CDR3 nucleotides: TGTGCCAGCAGCCGGCAGGGCTACACTGAAGCTTTCTTT. This codes for CASSRQGYTEAFF. Drawing the rest from reference TRBV14 and TRBJ1-1, the complete variable domain is EAGVTQFPSHSVIEKGQTVTLRCDPISGHDNLYWYRRVMGKEIKFLLHFVKESKQDESGMPNNRFLAERTGGTYSTLKVQPAELEDSGVYFCASSRQGYTEAFFGQGTRLTVV.

As for this clone: This may be a read error, as it is one base from a much larger clone. This rearrangement joins TRBV7-2 to TRBJ2-7, with a tentative D call TRBD1 (5 bases). Trimming pared 5 bases from V and 0 bases from J, leaving 5 bases between. The CDR3 is 12 residues long. Germline V lookup: CDR1 SGHTA, CDR2 FQGNSA. Here the CDR3 reads CASSDSSYEQYF. CDR3 in DNA: TGTGCCAGCAGCGACAGCTCCTACGAGCAGTACTTC.

This CDR3 reads CASSQDRASGIGTQYF. As DNA, the CDR3 is TGCGCCAGCAGCCAAGATAGGGCTAGCGGGATTGGGACCCAGTACTTC. V is TRBV4-3 and J is TRBJ2-5, with 9 bases that match TRBD2. The CDR3 has 16 amino acids. Germline V gene sequence: CDR1 LGHNA, CDR2 YSLEER. V was pared by 0 bases and J by 7 bases, with 9 bases of the junction left unmatched.